The T cell receptor (beta chain) under discussion was sequenced for a study of T cell responses to AZD1222 COVID-19 vaccine. Some clones are missing from TCRdb's copy, which holds only in-frame ones; the method was immunoSEQ multiplex PCR. The sample yields more than 75,000 clones, under 95% seen once. This clone was seen a few times. The V gene lost 0 bases and the J gene lost 7 bases, with 17 bases spanning the gap. Germline V gives CDR1 ENHRY, CDR2 SYGVKD. CDR3 length: 16 residues. The specimen comprised peripheral blood, sampled 28 days after the second AZD1222 dose. The chain recombines TRBV10-3 with TRBJ2-3, with D maybe TRBD2 (6 bases). This clonotype was sampled from an adult who received the AZD1222 COVID-19 vaccine. CDR3 loop: CAISESTREKRYTQYF. Written as DNA, the CDR3 is TGTGCCATCAGTGAGTCGACCCGGGAGAAGAGGTATACGCAGTATTTT.